This T cell receptor beta chain was sequenced for a study of monozygotic twins with inflammatory bowel disease. There are 14 residues in the CDR3. Germline V gives CDR1 SQVTM, CDR2 ANQGSEA. TCRdb reprocessed the 5' RACE reads, with one entry per CDR3 protein and no DNA. Here the sample table reports fewer than 550,000 distinct CDR3 sequences. This chain uses TRBV29-1 with TRBJ2-3. The clonotype comes from a human donor with ulcerative colitis or Crohn's disease, or a healthy co-twin of an affected twin (not recorded which). Specimen: blood. CDR3 amino acids: CSVGKGSVTDTQYF.